This T cell receptor beta chain was identified during a study of cytomegalovirus exposure and HLA in healthy donors. The length of the CDR3 is 15 residues. The germline CDR1 and CDR2 sequences are SGHTA and FQGNSA. V lost 0 bases to trimming and J lost 5 bases; unmatched junction nucleotides: 0. The study's findings and limits: Later work associated roughly 15,000 TCR beta sequences with HLA alleles at 0.05 false discovery rate.

Comments on this clone: No antigen is known for it.

PCR amplification relied on 60 Vbeta primers (plus 13 Jbeta primers). Method: immunoSEQ multiplex PCR; TCRdb's copy keeps in-frame clones and lacks some. The sample includes under 170,000 clones, just under 65% of them seen just once. The sample consisted of PBMCs. The chain has TRBV7-2 and TRBJ2-2; 10 bases agree with TRBD2. This clonotype originated in a woman aged 55-69 years in good health and CMV-seropositive. CDR3 coding DNA: TGTGCCAGCAGCTTAGCTAGCGGGAGGACCGGGGAGCTGTTTTTT. Translating it yields CASSLASGRTGELFF.